These T cell receptor beta chains were read from a single sample in a study of early T cells in non-severe SARS-CoV-2 infection. TCRdb re-analysed the 5' RACE reads in MiXCR, keeping a single row per CDR3 protein. This table has under 65,000 distinct CDR3 sequences, under 15% appearing once. Sequencing was done on a sample of whole blood. The receptors were gathered from an adult who was a healthcare worker with PCR-confirmed SARS-CoV-2 infection or an uninfected control (not recorded which). Both conserved end residues are part of each CDR3. A D gene is named only where the DNA matches it firmly. For some rows the clone size is stated as once, few or many, or as a class when expanded; others skip it.

D gene: -; J gene: TRBJ1-5; clone size: -; V gene: TRBV10-1; CDR3 protein: CASRVVQPQHF; CDR3 DNA: TGCGCTAGCAGGGTTGTCCAGCCCCAGCATTTT
D gene: TRBD2; J gene: TRBJ2-1; clone size: many; V gene: TRBV12-3/TRBV12-4; CDR3 protein: CASSLRLAGDVSEQFF; CDR3 DNA: TGTGCCAGCAGTTTAAGGCTAGCGGGAGACGTAAGTGAGCAGTTCTTC
D gene: -; J gene: TRBJ2-7; clone size: few; V gene: TRBV11-2; CDR3 protein: CASSPGGSYEQYF; CDR3 DNA: TGTGCCAGCAGCCCCGGGGGATCCTACGAGCAGTACTTC
D gene: TRBD1; J gene: TRBJ1-1; clone size: many; V gene: TRBV7-9; CDR3 protein: CASSLWDRDTEASF; CDR3 DNA: TGTGCCAGCAGCTTGTGGGACAGGGACACTGAAGCTTCCTTT
D gene: -; J gene: TRBJ1-2; clone size: few; V gene: TRBV28; CDR3 protein: CASRTSYGYTF; CDR3 DNA: TGTGCCAGCAGGACCTCCTATGGCTACACCTTC
D gene: -; J gene: TRBJ2-2; clone size: few; V gene: TRBV12-3/TRBV12-4; CDR3 protein: CASSSPRVGELFF; CDR3 DNA: TGTGCCAGCAGTTCCCCGAGGGTCGGGGAGCTGTTTTTT
D gene: -; J gene: TRBJ2-7; clone size: -; V gene: TRBV30; CDR3 protein: CAWSSGSSSYEQYF; CDR3 DNA: TGTGCCTGGAGTAGCGGGTCAAGCTCCTACGAGCAGTACTTC
D gene: -; J gene: TRBJ2-1; clone size: -; V gene: TRBV29-1; CDR3 protein: CSVEDQRVASYNEQFF; CDR3 DNA: TGCAGCGTTGAAGATCAGCGGGTAGCGTCGTACAATGAGCAGTTCTTC
D gene: -; J gene: TRBJ2-5; clone size: -; V gene: TRBV11-2; CDR3 protein: CASRQGRFLDEETQYF; CDR3 DNA: TGTGCCAGCAGACAGGGACGGTTTTTGGATGAAGAGACCCAGTACTTC
D gene: -; J gene: TRBJ2-7; clone size: few; V gene: TRBV29-1; CDR3 protein: CSVVSQPHEQYF; CDR3 DNA: TGCAGCGTTGTCTCGCAACCGCACGAGCAGTACTTC
D gene: -; J gene: TRBJ1-1; clone size: few; V gene: TRBV7-9; CDR3 protein: CASSPAGVSEAFF; CDR3 DNA: TGTGCCAGCAGCCCCGCTGGGGTTAGCGAAGCTTTCTTT
D gene: -; J gene: TRBJ2-5; clone size: -; V gene: TRBV30; CDR3 protein: CAWSVNGWETQYF; CDR3 DNA: TGTGCCTGGAGTGTAAACGGATGGGAGACCCAGTACTTC
D gene: TRBD2; J gene: TRBJ2-3; clone size: many; V gene: TRBV29-1; CDR3 protein: CSVEAGDGTDTQYF; CDR3 DNA: TGCAGCGTCGAAGCGGGAGATGGCACAGATACGCAGTATTTT
D gene: TRBD2; J gene: TRBJ2-5; clone size: -; V gene: TRBV5-1; CDR3 protein: CASSVGLADSLQETQYF; CDR3 DNA: TGCGCCAGCAGCGTGGGACTAGCGGACTCGCTTCAAGAGACCCAGTACTTC
D gene: TRBD2; J gene: TRBJ2-3; clone size: -; V gene: TRBV29-1; CDR3 protein: CSVEGTSGIIFPAQYF; CDR3 DNA: TGCAGCGTTGAGGGGACTAGCGGGATCATTTTTCCCGCGCAGTATTTT
D gene: -; J gene: TRBJ2-3; clone size: -; V gene: TRBV5-6; CDR3 protein: CASKKRATDTQYF; CDR3 DNA: TGTGCCAGCAAAAAAAGGGCGACAGATACGCAGTATTTT
D gene: -; J gene: TRBJ2-5; clone size: many; V gene: TRBV3-1; CDR3 protein: CASSQGGETQYF; CDR3 DNA: TGTGCCAGCAGCCAGGGGGGAGAGACCCAGTACTTC
D gene: -; J gene: TRBJ2-2; clone size: many; V gene: TRBV2; CDR3 protein: CASSPWENTGELFF; CDR3 DNA: TGTGCCAGCAGCCCGTGGGAGAACACCGGGGAGCTGTTTTTT
D gene: -; J gene: TRBJ2-7; clone size: few; V gene: TRBV27; CDR3 protein: CASRARGTVHSYEQYF; CDR3 DNA: TGTGCCAGCAGAGCGCGCGGGACAGTTCACTCCTACGAGCAGTACTTC
D gene: -; J gene: TRBJ2-3; clone size: -; V gene: TRBV5-5; CDR3 protein: CASSLGSAVITDTQYF; CDR3 DNA: TGTGCCAGCAGCTTGGGGTCGGCGGTGATCACAGATACGCAGTATTTT
D gene: -; J gene: TRBJ1-6; clone size: many; V gene: TRBV27; CDR3 protein: CASRTTGQNAPLHF; CDR3 DNA: TGTGCCAGCAGAACCACCGGGCAGAACGCACCCCTCCACTTT
D gene: -; J gene: TRBJ2-3; clone size: few; V gene: TRBV4-2; CDR3 protein: CASSTGGGALGDTQYF; CDR3 DNA: TGTGCCAGCAGCACCGGGGGCGGGGCATTAGGAGATACGCAGTATTTT
D gene: TRBD2; J gene: TRBJ2-3; clone size: many; V gene: TRBV12-5; CDR3 protein: CASGAGLGGSRTDTQYF; CDR3 DNA: TGTGCTAGTGGTGCCGGTCTGGGCGGGAGTAGAACAGATACGCAGTATTTT
D gene: TRBD1; J gene: TRBJ2-7; clone size: many; V gene: TRBV20-1; CDR3 protein: CSARDYGTGAFGEQYF; CDR3 DNA: TGCAGTGCTAGAGATTACGGGACAGGGGCGTTTGGGGAGCAGTACTTC
D gene: -; J gene: TRBJ2-3; clone size: many; V gene: TRBV3-1; CDR3 protein: CASSHMTLVPGRATDTQYF; CDR3 DNA: TGTGCCAGCAGCCACATGACCCTTGTCCCCGGCAGGGCCACAGATACGCAGTATTTT
D gene: -; J gene: TRBJ1-2; clone size: -; V gene: TRBV11-2; CDR3 protein: CASSLVAAGGYTF; CDR3 DNA: TGTGCCAGCAGCCTAGTGGCAGCAGGTGGCTACACCTTC
D gene: -; J gene: TRBJ2-2; clone size: -; V gene: TRBV24-1; CDR3 protein: CATSDPLMAGDTGELFF; CDR3 DNA: TGTGCCACCAGTGACCCCTTAATGGCAGGCGACACCGGGGAGCTGTTTTTT
D gene: TRBD2; J gene: TRBJ2-7; clone size: -; V gene: TRBV10-2; CDR3 protein: CASSLAGGPSTREQYF; CDR3 DNA: TGCGCCAGCAGTCTAGCGGGAGGCCCTTCTACGAGGGAGCAGTACTTC
D gene: -; J gene: TRBJ1-2; clone size: -; V gene: TRBV9; CDR3 protein: CASSVAMQTQDNYGYTF; CDR3 DNA: TGTGCCAGCAGCGTAGCTATGCAAACCCAGGATAACTATGGCTACACCTTC
D gene: TRBD2; J gene: TRBJ2-5; clone size: many; V gene: TRBV11-2; CDR3 protein: CASSLGGLAGHQETQYF; CDR3 DNA: TGTGCCAGCAGCTTAGGGGGACTAGCGGGACACCAAGAGACCCAGTACTTC
D gene: -; J gene: TRBJ1-2; clone size: -; V gene: TRBV6-1; CDR3 protein: CASSEAAGANYGYTF; CDR3 DNA: TGTGCCAGCAGTGAAGCCGCGGGAGCTAACTATGGCTACACCTTC
D gene: -; J gene: TRBJ2-2; clone size: -; V gene: TRBV21-1; CDR3 protein: CASSKETRGGGELFF; CDR3 DNA: TGTGCCAGCAGCAAAGAAACCCGGGGTGGCGGGGAGCTGTTTTTT
D gene: TRBD2; J gene: TRBJ2-1; clone size: few; V gene: TRBV19; CDR3 protein: CASSIGLAGAGYNEQFF; CDR3 DNA: TGTGCCAGTAGTATAGGTCTAGCGGGAGCCGGATACAATGAGCAGTTCTTC
D gene: -; J gene: TRBJ2-2; clone size: -; V gene: TRBV5-1; CDR3 protein: CASSSRGFGELFF; CDR3 DNA: TGCGCCAGCAGCTCGAGGGGTTTCGGGGAGCTGTTTTTT
D gene: -; J gene: TRBJ1-4; clone size: many; V gene: TRBV12-2; CDR3 protein: CASRSPARGQVNATNEKLFF; CDR3 DNA: TGTGCAAGTCGCTCTCCGGCTAGGGGGCAGGTTAATGCAACTAATGAAAAACTGTTTTTT
D gene: -; J gene: TRBJ2-1; clone size: many; V gene: TRBV12-5; CDR3 protein: CASGLAGAYNEQFF; CDR3 DNA: TGTGCTAGTGGTTTGGCGGGAGCCTACAATGAGCAGTTCTTC
D gene: -; J gene: TRBJ2-7; clone size: many; V gene: TRBV20-1; CDR3 protein: CSAGSIMSREYEQYF; CDR3 DNA: TGCAGTGCTGGCTCCATTATGTCCAGGGAATACGAGCAGTACTTC
D gene: -; J gene: TRBJ2-3; clone size: many; V gene: TRBV27; CDR3 protein: CASSSPLGADTQYF; CDR3 DNA: TGTGCCAGCAGTTCCCCCTTGGGGGCAGATACGCAGTATTTT
D gene: -; J gene: TRBJ2-1; clone size: few; V gene: TRBV6-5; CDR3 protein: CASSYLDEQFF; CDR3 DNA: TGTGCCAGCAGTTACTTGGATGAGCAGTTCTTC
D gene: -; J gene: TRBJ2-1; clone size: many; V gene: TRBV9; CDR3 protein: CASSVRTDYNEQFF; CDR3 DNA: TGTGCCAGCAGCGTGCGGACGGATTACAATGAGCAGTTCTTC
D gene: -; J gene: TRBJ2-7; clone size: many; V gene: TRBV20-1; CDR3 protein: CSARDQGRWEQYF; CDR3 DNA: TGCAGTGCTAGAGATCAGGGCCGTTGGGAGCAGTACTTC
D gene: -; J gene: TRBJ2-7; clone size: many; V gene: TRBV7-9; CDR3 protein: CASSSGALPAHEQYF; CDR3 DNA: TGTGCCAGCAGCTCAGGGGCGCTTCCCGCACATGAGCAGTACTTC
D gene: TRBD2; J gene: TRBJ2-3; clone size: few; V gene: TRBV14; CDR3 protein: CASSPLGWSGTGTDTQYF; CDR3 DNA: TGTGCCAGCAGCCCCCTAGGTTGGAGCGGGACGGGGACAGATACGCAGTATTTT
D gene: TRBD2; J gene: TRBJ2-4; clone size: many; V gene: TRBV5-4; CDR3 protein: CASSPQRESVKNIQYF; CDR3 DNA: TGTGCCAGCAGCCCTCAGCGGGAGTCGGTCAAAAACATTCAGTACTTC
D gene: -; J gene: TRBJ2-5; clone size: few; V gene: TRBV20-1; CDR3 protein: CSARRETQYF; CDR3 DNA: TGCAGTGCTAGACGGGAGACCCAGTACTTC
D gene: TRBD1; J gene: TRBJ1-1; clone size: -; V gene: TRBV7-2; CDR3 protein: CASSLAGGVRNTEAFF; CDR3 DNA: TGTGCCAGCAGCTTGGCAGGGGGCGTTAGAAACACTGAAGCTTTCTTT
D gene: -; J gene: TRBJ1-4; clone size: many; V gene: TRBV6-2/TRBV6-3; CDR3 protein: CASSYGLNNEKLFF; CDR3 DNA: TGTGCCAGCAGTTACGGGCTGAATAATGAAAAACTGTTTTTT
D gene: TRBD2; J gene: TRBJ2-7; clone size: -; V gene: TRBV28; CDR3 protein: CASSSPSGRAYEQYF; CDR3 DNA: TGTGCCAGCAGTTCTCCTAGCGGGAGGGCCTACGAGCAGTACTTC
D gene: -; J gene: TRBJ2-6; clone size: few; V gene: TRBV6-4; CDR3 protein: CASGEGPGANVLTF; CDR3 DNA: TGTGCCAGCGGAGAGGGGCCTGGGGCCAACGTCCTGACTTTC
D gene: -; J gene: TRBJ2-3; clone size: -; V gene: TRBV11-2; CDR3 protein: CASSSLTSDTQYF; CDR3 DNA: TGTGCCAGCAGCTCCCTGACCTCAGATACGCAGTATTTT
D gene: -; J gene: TRBJ2-7; clone size: -; V gene: TRBV5-6; CDR3 protein: CASSPPGRDEQYF; CDR3 DNA: TGTGCCAGCAGTCCCCCGGGTAGAGACGAGCAGTACTTC
D gene: -; J gene: TRBJ2-7; clone size: few; V gene: TRBV29-1; CDR3 protein: CSARDTHSYEQYF; CDR3 DNA: TGCAGCGCCCGGGACACACACTCCTACGAGCAGTACTTC
D gene: TRBD1; J gene: TRBJ2-1; clone size: many; V gene: TRBV12-3/TRBV12-4; CDR3 protein: CASSLQGVGEQFF; CDR3 DNA: TGTGCCAGCAGTTTGCAGGGGGTGGGGGAGCAGTTCTTC
D gene: TRBD1; J gene: TRBJ1-2; clone size: many; V gene: TRBV24-1; CDR3 protein: CATSDSGQVGSYGYTF; CDR3 DNA: TGTGCCACCAGTGATTCCGGACAGGTGGGGAGCTATGGCTACACCTTC
D gene: -; J gene: TRBJ1-3; clone size: -; V gene: TRBV6-5; CDR3 protein: CASSYSQTGSGNTIYF; CDR3 DNA: TGTGCCAGCAGTTACTCGCAAACAGGGTCTGGAAACACCATATATTTT
D gene: TRBD2; J gene: TRBJ2-3; clone size: many; V gene: TRBV29-1; CDR3 protein: CSVAGGTDTQYF; CDR3 DNA: TGCAGCGTAGCGGGAGGCACAGATACGCAGTATTTT
D gene: -; J gene: TRBJ2-1; clone size: many; V gene: TRBV7-2; CDR3 protein: CASTPATDRINEQFF; CDR3 DNA: TGTGCCAGCACTCCGGCAACCGACCGGATAAATGAGCAGTTCTTC